A selection of T cell receptor beta chains follows, all from one sample in a study of cytomegalovirus exposure and HLA in healthy donors. Assay used: immunoSEQ multiplex PCR; TCRdb lists only in-frame clones, some missing. The sample yields about 100,000 clones, about 79% seen once. The specimen sequenced was PBMCs. The receptors were gathered from a woman aged 18-29 years in good health and CMV-seronegative. The CDR3 runs from the conserved cysteine through the conserved F or W. Fields, in order: V gene, J gene, D gene, clone size, CDR3 protein, CDR3 DNA. A D gene is named only where the DNA matches it firmly. Clone size is shown for a subset of rows, as once, few, many or a class of expanded clone.

v_call: TRBV6-1; j_call: TRBJ1-1; d_call: -; clone_size: once; cdr3_aa: CASRTGSHTEAFF; cdr3_nt: TGTGCCAGCAGGACCGGGTCGCACACTGAAGCTTTCTTT
v_call: TRBV7-9; j_call: TRBJ2-3; d_call: -; clone_size: -; cdr3_aa: CASSLGALGTQYF; cdr3_nt: TGTGCCAGCAGCTTAGGGGCCCTGGGTACGCAGTATTTT
v_call: TRBV9; j_call: TRBJ1-5; d_call: TRBD1; clone_size: once; cdr3_aa: CASSGVMGQVSPLSNQPQHF; cdr3_nt: TGTGCCAGCAGCGGGGTCATGGGACAGGTTTCTCCACTTAGCAATCAGCCCCAGCATTTT
v_call: TRBV6-5; j_call: TRBJ2-2; d_call: -; clone_size: -; cdr3_aa: CASSYFGNTGELFF; cdr3_nt: TGCGCCAGCAGTTACTTTGGCAACACCGGGGAGCTGTTTTTT
v_call: TRBV7-2; j_call: TRBJ2-3; d_call: -; clone_size: -; cdr3_aa: CASSLASRTGTDTQYF; cdr3_nt: TGTGCCAGCAGCTTAGCGTCGCGGACTGGCACAGATACGCAGTATTTT
v_call: TRBV27; j_call: TRBJ1-2; d_call: -; clone_size: -; cdr3_aa: CASAGAGNYGYTF; cdr3_nt: TGTGCCAGCGCTGGCGCGGGCAACTATGGCTACACCTTC
v_call: TRBV5-1; j_call: TRBJ2-1; d_call: TRBD2; clone_size: -; cdr3_aa: CASSLVPSGGLGNEQFF; cdr3_nt: TGCGCCAGCAGCTTGGTACCTAGCGGGGGGCTTGGGAATGAGCAGTTCTTC
v_call: TRBV7-3; j_call: TRBJ2-1; d_call: TRBD1; clone_size: once; cdr3_aa: CASSADLGQGEQFF; cdr3_nt: TGTGCCAGCAGCGCCGACCTAGGACAGGGTGAGCAGTTCTTC
v_call: TRBV11-2; j_call: TRBJ1-2; d_call: TRBD1; clone_size: -; cdr3_aa: CASSPRQGLGDGYTF; cdr3_nt: TGTGCCAGCAGCCCGCGACAGGGCTTAGGTGATGGCTACACCTTC
v_call: TRBV2; j_call: TRBJ1-1; d_call: -; clone_size: -; cdr3_aa: CASSRDILYTEAFF; cdr3_nt: TGTGCCAGCAGCCGGGACATCCTTTACACTGAAGCTTTCTTT
v_call: TRBV7-9; j_call: TRBJ2-5; d_call: TRBD2; clone_size: once; cdr3_aa: CASSLDLAGAGEQYF; cdr3_nt: TGTGCCAGCAGCTTAGATCTAGCGGGGGCAGGGGAGCAGTACTTC
v_call: TRBV18; j_call: TRBJ2-1; d_call: TRBD2; clone_size: -; cdr3_aa: CASSPRLAGANEQFF; cdr3_nt: TGTGCCAGCTCACCACGTCTAGCGGGTGCCAATGAGCAGTTCTTC
v_call: TRBV7-3; j_call: TRBJ2-1; d_call: -; clone_size: -; cdr3_aa: CASSSWGGAYNEQFF; cdr3_nt: TGTGCCAGCAGCTCATGGGGGGGCGCCTACAATGAGCAGTTCTTC
v_call: TRBV7-2; j_call: TRBJ2-3; d_call: -; clone_size: -; cdr3_aa: CASSLRTDFTDTQYF; cdr3_nt: TGTGCCAGCAGCTTGAGGACAGACTTCACAGATACGCAGTATTTT
v_call: TRBV19; j_call: TRBJ2-7; d_call: -; clone_size: -; cdr3_aa: CASSPSTGYEQYF; cdr3_nt: TGTGCCAGTAGCCCCTCGACGGGCTACGAGCAGTACTTC
v_call: TRBV27; j_call: TRBJ2-1; d_call: -; clone_size: -; cdr3_aa: CASSLALDNEQFF; cdr3_nt: TGTGCCAGCAGTTTGGCATTGGACAATGAGCAGTTCTTC